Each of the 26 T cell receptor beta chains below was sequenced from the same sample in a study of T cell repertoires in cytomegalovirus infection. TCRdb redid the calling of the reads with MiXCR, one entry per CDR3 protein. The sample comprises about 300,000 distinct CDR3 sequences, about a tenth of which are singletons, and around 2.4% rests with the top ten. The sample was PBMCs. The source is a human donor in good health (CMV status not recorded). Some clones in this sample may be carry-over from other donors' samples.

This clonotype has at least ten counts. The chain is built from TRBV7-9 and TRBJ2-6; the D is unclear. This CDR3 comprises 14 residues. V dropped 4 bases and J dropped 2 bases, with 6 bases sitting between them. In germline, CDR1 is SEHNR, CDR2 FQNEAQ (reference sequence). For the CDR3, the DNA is TGTGCCAGCAGCTCCCTCACTGGGGCCAACGTCCTGACTTTC. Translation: CASSSLTGANVLTF.

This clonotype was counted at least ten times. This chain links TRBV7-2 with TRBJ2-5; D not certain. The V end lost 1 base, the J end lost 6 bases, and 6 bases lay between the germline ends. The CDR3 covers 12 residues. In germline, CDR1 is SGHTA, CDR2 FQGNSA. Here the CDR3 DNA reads TGTGCCAGCAGCTTAGGAGGAAAGACCCAGTACTTC. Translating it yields CASSLGGKTQYF.

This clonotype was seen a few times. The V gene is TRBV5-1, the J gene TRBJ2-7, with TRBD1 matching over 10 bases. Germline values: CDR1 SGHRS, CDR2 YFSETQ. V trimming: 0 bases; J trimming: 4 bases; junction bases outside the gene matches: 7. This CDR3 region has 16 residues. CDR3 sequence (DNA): TGCGCCAGCAGCTTGGGTACCGGACAGGGGGTTTACGAGCAGTACGTC. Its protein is CASSLGTGQGVYEQYV.

CDR3: CSVVRGGNTGELFF. CDR3 DNA sequence: TGCAGCGTTGTTCGGGGGGGAAACACCGGGGAGCTGTTTTTT. The chain links TRBV29-1 to TRBJ2-2; TRBD2 matches 8 bases. The junction had 3 bases not matched to a gene; V was cut back by 4 bases and J by 2 bases. Germline CDR1 and CDR2: SQVTM and ANQGSEA. The CDR3 extends over 14 amino acids.

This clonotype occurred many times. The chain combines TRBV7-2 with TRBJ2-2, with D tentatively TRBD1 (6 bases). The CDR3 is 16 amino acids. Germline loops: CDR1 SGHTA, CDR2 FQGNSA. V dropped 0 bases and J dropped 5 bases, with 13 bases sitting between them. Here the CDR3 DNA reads TGTGCCAGCAGCTTAGCCGGGCCAGGGGTTACCGGGGAGCTGTTTTTT. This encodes CASSLAGPGVTGELFF.

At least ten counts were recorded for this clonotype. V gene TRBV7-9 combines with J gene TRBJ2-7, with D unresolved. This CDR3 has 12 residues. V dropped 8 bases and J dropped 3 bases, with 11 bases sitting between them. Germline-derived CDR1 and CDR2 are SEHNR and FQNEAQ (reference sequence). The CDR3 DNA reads TGTGCCAGCGCCGTTACCAGCTACGAGCAGTACTTC. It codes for CASAVTSYEQYF. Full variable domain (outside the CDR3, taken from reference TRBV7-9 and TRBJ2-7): DTGVSQNPRHKITKRGQNVTFRCDPISEHNRLYWYRQTLGQGPEFLTYFQNEAQLEKSRLLSDRFSAERPKGSFSTLEIQRTEQGDSAMYLCASAVTSYEQYFGPGTRLTVT.

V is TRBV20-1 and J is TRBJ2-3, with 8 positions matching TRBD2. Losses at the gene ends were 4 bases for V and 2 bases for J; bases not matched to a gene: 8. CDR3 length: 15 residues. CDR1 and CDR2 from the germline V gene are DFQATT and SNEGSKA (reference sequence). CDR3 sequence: CSATGLVFITDTQYF. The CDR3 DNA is TGCAGTGCTACGGGACTAGTTTTTATCACAGATACGCAGTATTTT.

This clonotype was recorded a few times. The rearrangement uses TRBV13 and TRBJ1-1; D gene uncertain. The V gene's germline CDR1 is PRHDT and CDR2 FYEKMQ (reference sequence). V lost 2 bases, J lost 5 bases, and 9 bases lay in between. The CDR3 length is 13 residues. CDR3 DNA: TGTGCCAGCAGCTTAATTCGAAGGACTGAAGCTTTCTTT. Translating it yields CASSLIRRTEAFF.

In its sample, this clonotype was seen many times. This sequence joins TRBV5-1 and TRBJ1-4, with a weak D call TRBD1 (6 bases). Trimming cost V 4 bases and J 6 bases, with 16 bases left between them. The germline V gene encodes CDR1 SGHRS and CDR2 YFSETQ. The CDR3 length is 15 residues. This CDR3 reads CASSPGAGEDEKLFF. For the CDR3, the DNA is TGCGCCAGCAGCCCGGGGGCCGGGGAGGATGAAAAACTGTTTTTT.

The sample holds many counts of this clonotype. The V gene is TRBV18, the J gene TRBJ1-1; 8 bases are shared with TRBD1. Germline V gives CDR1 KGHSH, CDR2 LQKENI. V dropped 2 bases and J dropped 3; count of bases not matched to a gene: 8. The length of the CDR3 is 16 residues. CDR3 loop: CASSPTVKQGDTEAFF. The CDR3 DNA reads TGTGCCAGCTCACCAACGGTCAAACAGGGGGACACTGAAGCTTTCTTT.

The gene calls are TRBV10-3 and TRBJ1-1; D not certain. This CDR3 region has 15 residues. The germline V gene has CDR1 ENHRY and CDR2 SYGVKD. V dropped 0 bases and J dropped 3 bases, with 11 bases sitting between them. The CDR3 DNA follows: TGTGCCATCAGTGAGTCGAACGGGGTGGACACTGAAGCTTTCTTT. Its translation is CAISESNGVDTEAFF.

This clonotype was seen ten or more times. In DNA, the CDR3 is TGTGCCAGCAGCACTTTATACCGGGACAGGGGGGATCAGCCCCAGCATTTT. Residues: CASSTLYRDRGDQPQHF. This chain joins TRBV11-3 and TRBJ1-5; 11 nucleotides align to TRBD1. Losses at the gene ends were 5 bases for V and 5 bases for J; bases not matched to a gene: 11. Germline values: CDR1 SGHNT, CDR2 YENEEA. The CDR3 runs to 17 residues.

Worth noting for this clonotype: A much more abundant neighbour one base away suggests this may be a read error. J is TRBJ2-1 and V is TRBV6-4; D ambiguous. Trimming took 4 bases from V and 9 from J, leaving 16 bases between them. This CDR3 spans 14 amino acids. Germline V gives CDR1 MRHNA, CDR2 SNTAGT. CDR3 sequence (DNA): TGTGCCAGCAGTGCCGGTGACGGCCACACTGAGCAGTTCTTC. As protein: CASSAGDGHTEQFF.

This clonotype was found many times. The CDR3 region is CASKPSGNTDTQYF. The CDR3 nucleotides are TGTGCCAGCAAGCCTAGCGGGAACACAGATACGCAGTATTTT. The chain recombines TRBV2 with TRBJ2-3; 9 bases agree with TRBD2. The CDR3 loop spans 14 amino acids. Losses at the gene ends were 7 bases for V and 2 bases for J; bases not matched to a gene: 4. The V gene's germline CDR1 is SNHLY and CDR2 FYNNEI.

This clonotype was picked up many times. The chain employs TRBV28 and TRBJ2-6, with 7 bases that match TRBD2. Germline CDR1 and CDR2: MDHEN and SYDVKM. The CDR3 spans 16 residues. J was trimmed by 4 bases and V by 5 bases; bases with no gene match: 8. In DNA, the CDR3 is TGTGCCAGCAGTACTACGCGGGGGTTGGGGGCCAACGTCCTGACTTTC. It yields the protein CASSTTRGLGANVLTF. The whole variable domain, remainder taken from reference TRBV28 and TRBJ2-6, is DVKVTQSSRYLVKRTGEKVFLECVQDMDHENMFWYRQDPGLGLRLIYFSYDVKMKEKGDIPEGYSVSREKKERFSLILESASTNQTSMYLCASSTTRGLGANVLTFGAGSRLTVL.

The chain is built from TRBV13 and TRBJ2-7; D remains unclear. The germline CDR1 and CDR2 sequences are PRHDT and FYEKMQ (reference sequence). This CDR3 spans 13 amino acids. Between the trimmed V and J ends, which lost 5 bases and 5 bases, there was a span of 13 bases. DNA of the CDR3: TGTGCCAGCAGCCCCGGATTGTCACACGAGCAGTACGTC. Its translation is CASSPGLSHEQYV.

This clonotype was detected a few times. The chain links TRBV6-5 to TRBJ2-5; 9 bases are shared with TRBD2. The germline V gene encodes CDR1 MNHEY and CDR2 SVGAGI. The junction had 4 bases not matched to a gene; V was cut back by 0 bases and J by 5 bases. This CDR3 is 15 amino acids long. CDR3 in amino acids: CASSYSGGGGETQYF. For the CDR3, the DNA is TGTGCCAGCAGTTACTCTGGCGGGGGGGGGGAGACCCAGTACTTC.

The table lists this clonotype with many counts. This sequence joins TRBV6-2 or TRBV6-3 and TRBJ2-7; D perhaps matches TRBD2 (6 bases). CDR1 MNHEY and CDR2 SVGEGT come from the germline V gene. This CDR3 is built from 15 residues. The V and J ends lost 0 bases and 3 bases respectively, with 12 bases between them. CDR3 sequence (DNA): TGTGCCAGCAGTTACTCGCTGGCGGGGAGCTACGAGCAGTACGTC. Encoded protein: CASSYSLAGSYEQYV.

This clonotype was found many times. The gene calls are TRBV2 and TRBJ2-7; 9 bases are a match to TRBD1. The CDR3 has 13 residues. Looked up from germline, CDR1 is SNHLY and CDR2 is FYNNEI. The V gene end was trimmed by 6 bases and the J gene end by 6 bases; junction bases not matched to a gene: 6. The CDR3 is CASRLLQGAEQYV. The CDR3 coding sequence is TGTGCCAGCAGGTTGCTACAGGGGGCCGAGCAGTACGTC.

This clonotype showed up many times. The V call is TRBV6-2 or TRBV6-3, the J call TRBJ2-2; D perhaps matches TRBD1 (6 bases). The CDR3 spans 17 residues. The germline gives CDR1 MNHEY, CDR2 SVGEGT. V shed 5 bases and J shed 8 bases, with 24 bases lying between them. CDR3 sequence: CASSAGPGHLIVGELFF. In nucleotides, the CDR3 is TGTGCCAGCAGTGCAGGACCGGGACACCTGATCGTGGGGGAGCTGTTTTTT.

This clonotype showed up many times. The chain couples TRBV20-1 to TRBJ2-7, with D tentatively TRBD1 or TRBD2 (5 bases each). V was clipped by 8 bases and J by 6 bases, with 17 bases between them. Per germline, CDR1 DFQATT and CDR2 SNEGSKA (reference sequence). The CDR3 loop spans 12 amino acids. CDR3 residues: CSFPGGGTEQYF. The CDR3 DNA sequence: TGCAGTTTCCCCGGTGGGGGTACCGAGCAGTACTTC.

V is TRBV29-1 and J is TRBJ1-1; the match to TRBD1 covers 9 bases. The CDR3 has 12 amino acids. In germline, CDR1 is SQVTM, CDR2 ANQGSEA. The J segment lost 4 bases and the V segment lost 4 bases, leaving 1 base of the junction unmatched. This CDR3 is CSVAGQGTEAFF. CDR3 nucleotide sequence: TGCAGCGTTGCGGGACAGGGCACTGAAGCTTTCTTT.

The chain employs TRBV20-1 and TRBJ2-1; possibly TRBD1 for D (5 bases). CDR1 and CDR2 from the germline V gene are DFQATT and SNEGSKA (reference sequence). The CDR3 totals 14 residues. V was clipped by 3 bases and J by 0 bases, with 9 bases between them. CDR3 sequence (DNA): TGCAGTGCTAGGAACAGGCTCTCCTACAATGAGCAGTTCTTC. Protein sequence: CSARNRLSYNEQFF.

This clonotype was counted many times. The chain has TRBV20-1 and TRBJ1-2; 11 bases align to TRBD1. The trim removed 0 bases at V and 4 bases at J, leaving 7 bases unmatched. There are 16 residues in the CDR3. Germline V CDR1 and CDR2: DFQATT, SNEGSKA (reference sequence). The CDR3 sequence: CSARDSSGTGGYGYTF. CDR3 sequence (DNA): TGCAGTGCTAGAGACTCTTCGGGGACAGGGGGCTATGGCTACACCTTC.

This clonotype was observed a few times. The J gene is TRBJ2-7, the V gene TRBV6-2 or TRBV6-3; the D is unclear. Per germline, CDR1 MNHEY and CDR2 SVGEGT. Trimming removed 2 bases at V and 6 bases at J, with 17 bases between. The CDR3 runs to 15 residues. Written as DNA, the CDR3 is TGTGCCAGCAGTTACATTGATTCGGGTTTCAGCGAGCAGTACGTC. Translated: CASSYIDSGFSEQYV.

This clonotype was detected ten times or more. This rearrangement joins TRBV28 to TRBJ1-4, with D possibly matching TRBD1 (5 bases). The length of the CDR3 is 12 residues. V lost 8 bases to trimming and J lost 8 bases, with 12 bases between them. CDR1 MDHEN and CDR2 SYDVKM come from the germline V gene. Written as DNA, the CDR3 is TGTGCCAGCCGACAGTCAGCGGAAAAACTGTTTTTT. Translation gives CASRQSAEKLFF.